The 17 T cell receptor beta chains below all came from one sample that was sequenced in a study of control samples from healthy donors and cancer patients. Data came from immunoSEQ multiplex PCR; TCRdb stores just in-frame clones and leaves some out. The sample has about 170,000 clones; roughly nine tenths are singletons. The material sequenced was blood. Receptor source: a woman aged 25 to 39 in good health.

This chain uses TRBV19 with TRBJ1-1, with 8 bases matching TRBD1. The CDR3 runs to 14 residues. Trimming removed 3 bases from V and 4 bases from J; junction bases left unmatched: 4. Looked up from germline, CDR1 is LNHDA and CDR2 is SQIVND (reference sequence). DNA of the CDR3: TGTGCCAGTAGTATCCGAACAGGGGGCACTGAAGCTTTCTTT. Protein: CASSIRTGGTEAFF.

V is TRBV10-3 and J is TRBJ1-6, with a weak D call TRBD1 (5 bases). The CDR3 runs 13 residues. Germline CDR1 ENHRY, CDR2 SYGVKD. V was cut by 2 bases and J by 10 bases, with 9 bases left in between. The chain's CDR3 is CAISEGAGSPLHF. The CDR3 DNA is TGTGCCATCAGTGAGGGGGCTGGGTCACCCCTCCACTTT.

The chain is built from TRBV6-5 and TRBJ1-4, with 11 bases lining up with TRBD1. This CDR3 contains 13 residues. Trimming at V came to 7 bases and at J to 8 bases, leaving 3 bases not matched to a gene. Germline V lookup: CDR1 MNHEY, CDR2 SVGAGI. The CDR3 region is CASIRDRGEKLFF. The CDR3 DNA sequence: TGTGCCAGCATCCGGGACAGGGGGGAAAAACTGTTTTTT.

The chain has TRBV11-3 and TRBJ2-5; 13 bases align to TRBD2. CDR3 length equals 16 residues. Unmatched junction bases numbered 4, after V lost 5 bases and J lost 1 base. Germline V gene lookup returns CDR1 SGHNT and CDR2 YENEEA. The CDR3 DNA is TGTGCCAGCAGCCGGACTAGCGGGGGAGGCCAAGAGACCCAGTACTTC. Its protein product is CASSRTSGGGQETQYF. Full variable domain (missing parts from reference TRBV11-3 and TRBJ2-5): EAGVVQSPRYKIIEKKQPVAFWCNPISGHNTLYWYLQNLGQGPELLIRYENEEAVDDSQLPKDRFSAERLKGVDSTLKIQPAELGDSAVYLCASSRTSGGGQETQYFGPGTRLLVL.

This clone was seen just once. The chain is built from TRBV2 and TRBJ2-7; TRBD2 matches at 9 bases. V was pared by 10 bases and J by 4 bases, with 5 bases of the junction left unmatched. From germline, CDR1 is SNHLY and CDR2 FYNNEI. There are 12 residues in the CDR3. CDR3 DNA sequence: TGTGCCACCCGGCTAGCGGGATACGAGCAGTACTTC. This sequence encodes CATRLAGYEQYF.

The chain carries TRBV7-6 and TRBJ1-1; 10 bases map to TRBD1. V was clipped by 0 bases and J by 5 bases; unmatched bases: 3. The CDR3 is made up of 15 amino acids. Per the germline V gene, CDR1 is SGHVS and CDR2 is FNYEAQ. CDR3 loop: CASSLASGQGTEAFF. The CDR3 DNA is TGTGCCAGCAGCTTAGCGTCGGGACAGGGGACTGAAGCTTTCTTT.

In nucleotides, the CDR3 is TGTGCCAGTAGTATGGGGCAGGGAAGTGGCTACACCTTC. Translating gives CASSMGQGSGYTF. The V gene is TRBV19, the J gene TRBJ1-2; D perhaps matches TRBD1 (5 bases). V was shortened by 3 bases and J by 7 bases, with 12 bases between the two germline ends. Germline CDR1 LNHDA, CDR2 SQIVND (reference sequence). The CDR3 is 13 residues long.

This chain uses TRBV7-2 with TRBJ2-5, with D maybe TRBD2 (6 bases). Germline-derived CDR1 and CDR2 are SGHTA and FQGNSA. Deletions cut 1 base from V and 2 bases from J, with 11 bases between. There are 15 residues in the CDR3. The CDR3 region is CASSLVGGIQETQYF. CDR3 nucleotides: TGTGCCAGCAGCTTAGTCGGGGGAATACAAGAGACCCAGTACTTC.

The CDR3 is CASRETGLNSPLHF. In DNA, the CDR3 is TGCGCCAGCAGAGAAACAGGGCTGAATTCACCCCTCCACTTT. The chain links TRBV5-1 to TRBJ1-6; D perhaps matches TRBD1 (6 bases). Germline CDR1 SGHRS, CDR2 YFSETQ. V lost 5 bases and J 7 bases, leaving 13 bases between the germline ends. This CDR3 comprises 14 residues.

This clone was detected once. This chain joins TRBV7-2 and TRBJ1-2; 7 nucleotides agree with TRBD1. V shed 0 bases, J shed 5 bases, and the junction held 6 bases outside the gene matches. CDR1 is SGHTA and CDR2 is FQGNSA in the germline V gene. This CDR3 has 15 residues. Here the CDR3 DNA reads TGTGCCAGCAGCTTAGCAGGGGGCGGATGGTATGGCTACACCTTC. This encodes CASSLAGGGWYGYTF. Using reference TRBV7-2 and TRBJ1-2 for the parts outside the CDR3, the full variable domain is GAGVSQSPSNKVTEKGKDVELRCDPISGHTALYWYRQSLGQGLEFLIYFQGNSAPDKSGLPSDRFSAERTGGSVSTLTIQRTQQEDSAVYLCASSLAGGGWYGYTFGSGTRLTVV.

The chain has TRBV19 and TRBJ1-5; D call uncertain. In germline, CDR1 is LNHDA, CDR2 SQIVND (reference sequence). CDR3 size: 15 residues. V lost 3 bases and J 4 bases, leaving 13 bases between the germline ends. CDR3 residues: CASSIGREGNQPQHF. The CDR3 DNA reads TGTGCCAGTAGTATCGGGAGGGAGGGTAATCAGCCCCAGCATTTT.

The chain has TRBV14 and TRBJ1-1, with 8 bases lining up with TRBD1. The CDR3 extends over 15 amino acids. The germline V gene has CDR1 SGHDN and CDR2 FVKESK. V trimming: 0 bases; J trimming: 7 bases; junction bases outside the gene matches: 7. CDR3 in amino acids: CASSQDWPDRDEAFF. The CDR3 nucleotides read TGTGCCAGCAGCCAAGATTGGCCGGACAGGGATGAAGCTTTCTTT.

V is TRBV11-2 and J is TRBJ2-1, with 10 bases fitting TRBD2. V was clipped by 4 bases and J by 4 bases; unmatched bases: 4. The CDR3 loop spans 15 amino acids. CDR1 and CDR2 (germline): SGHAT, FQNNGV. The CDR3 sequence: CASSSGSGGYNEQFF. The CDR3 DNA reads TGTGCCAGCAGCTCAGGTAGCGGGGGGTACAATGAGCAGTTCTTC.

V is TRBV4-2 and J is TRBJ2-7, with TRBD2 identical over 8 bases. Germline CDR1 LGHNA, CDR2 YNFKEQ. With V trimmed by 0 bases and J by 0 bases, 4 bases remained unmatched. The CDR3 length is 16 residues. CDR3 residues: CASSQDPGTSSYEQYF. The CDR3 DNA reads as TGTGCCAGCAGCCAAGATCCCGGGACTAGCTCCTACGAGCAGTACTTC.

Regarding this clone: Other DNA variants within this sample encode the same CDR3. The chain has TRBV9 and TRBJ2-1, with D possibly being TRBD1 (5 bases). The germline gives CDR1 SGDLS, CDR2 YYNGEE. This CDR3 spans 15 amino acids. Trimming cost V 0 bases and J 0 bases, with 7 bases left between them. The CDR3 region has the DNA TGTGCCAGCAGCGTAGGTACAGGCTCCTACAATGAGCAGTTCTTC. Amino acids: CASSVGTGSYNEQFF.

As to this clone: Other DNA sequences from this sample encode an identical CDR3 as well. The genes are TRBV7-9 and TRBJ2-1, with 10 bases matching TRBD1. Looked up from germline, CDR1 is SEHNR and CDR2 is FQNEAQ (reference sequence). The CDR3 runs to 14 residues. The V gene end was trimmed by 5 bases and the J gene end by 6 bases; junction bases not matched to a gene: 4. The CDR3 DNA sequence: TGTGCCAGCAGCCCCCGGGACAGGGGCAATGAGCAGTTCTTC. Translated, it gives CASSPRDRGNEQFF.

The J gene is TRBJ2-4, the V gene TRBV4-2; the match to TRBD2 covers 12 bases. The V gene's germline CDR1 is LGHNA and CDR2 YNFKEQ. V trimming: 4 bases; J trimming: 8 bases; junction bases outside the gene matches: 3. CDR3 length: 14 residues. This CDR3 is CASSRTSGNHIQYF. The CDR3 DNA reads TGTGCCAGCAGCCGGACTAGCGGGAACCACATTCAGTACTTC.